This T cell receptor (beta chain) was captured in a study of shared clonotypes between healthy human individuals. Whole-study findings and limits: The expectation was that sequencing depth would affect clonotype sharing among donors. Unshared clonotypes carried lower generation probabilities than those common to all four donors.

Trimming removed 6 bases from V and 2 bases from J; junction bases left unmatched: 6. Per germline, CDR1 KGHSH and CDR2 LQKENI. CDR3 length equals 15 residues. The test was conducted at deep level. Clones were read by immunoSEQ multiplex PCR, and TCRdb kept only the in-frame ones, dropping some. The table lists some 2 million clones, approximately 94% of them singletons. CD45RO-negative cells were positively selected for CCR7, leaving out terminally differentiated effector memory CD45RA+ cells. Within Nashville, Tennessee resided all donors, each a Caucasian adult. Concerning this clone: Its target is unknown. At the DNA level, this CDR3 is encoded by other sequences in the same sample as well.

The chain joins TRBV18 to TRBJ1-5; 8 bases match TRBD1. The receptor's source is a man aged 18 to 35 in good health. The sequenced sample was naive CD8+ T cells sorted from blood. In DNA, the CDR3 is TGTGCCAGCTCCCCTACAGGGGGTGGCAATCAGCCCCAGCATTTT. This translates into CASSPTGGGNQPQHF.